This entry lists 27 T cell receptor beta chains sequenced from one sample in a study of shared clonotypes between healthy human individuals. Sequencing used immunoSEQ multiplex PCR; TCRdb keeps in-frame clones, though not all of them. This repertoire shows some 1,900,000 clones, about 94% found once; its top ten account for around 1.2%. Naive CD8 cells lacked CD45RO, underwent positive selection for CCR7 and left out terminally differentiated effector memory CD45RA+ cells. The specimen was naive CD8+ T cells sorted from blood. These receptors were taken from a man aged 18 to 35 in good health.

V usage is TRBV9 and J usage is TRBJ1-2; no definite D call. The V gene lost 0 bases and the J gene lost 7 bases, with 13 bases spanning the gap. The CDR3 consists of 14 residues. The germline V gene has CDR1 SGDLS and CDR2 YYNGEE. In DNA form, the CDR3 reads TGTGCCAGCAGCGTAGTGGAGGTTTCAGGTGGCTACACCTTC. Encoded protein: CASSVVEVSGGYTF. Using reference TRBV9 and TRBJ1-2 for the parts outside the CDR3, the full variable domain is DSGVTQTPKHLITATGQRVTLRCSPRSGDLSVYWYQQSLDQGLQFLIQYYNGEERAKGNILERFSAQQFPDLHSELNLSSLELGDSALYFCASSVVEVSGGYTFGSGTRLTVV.

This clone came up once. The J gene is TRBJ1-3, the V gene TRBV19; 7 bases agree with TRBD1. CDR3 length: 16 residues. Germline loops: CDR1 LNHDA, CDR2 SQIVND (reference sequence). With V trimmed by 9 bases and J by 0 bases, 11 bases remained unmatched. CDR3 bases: TGTGCCAGCCTGACAGGGTATGGGGGCTCTGGAAACACCATATATTTT. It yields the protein CASLTGYGGSGNTIYF.

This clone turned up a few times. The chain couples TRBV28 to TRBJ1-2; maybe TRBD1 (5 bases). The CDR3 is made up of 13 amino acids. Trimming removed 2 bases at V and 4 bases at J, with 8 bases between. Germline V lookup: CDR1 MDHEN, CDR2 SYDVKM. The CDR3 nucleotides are TGTGCCAGCAGTTTAGCAGGGATCTATGGCTACACCTTC. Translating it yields CASSLAGIYGYTF.

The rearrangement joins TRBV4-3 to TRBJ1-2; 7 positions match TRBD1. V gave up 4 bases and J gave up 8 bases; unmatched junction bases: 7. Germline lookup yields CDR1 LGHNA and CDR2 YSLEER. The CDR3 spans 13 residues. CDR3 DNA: TGCGCCAGCAGCCCTTACAGGGGAGTCGGCTACACCTTC. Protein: CASSPYRGVGYTF.

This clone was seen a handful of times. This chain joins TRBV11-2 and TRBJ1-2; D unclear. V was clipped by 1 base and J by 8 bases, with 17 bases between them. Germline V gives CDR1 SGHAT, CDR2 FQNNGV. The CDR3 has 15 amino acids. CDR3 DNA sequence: TGTGCCAGCAGCTTAGGACCCGCCCCTCTGAGAGGCTACACCTTC. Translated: CASSLGPAPLRGYTF.

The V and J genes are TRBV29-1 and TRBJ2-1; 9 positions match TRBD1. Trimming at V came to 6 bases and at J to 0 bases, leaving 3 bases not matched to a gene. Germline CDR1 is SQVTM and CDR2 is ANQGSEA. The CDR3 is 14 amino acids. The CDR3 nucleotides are TGCAGCGTAACAGGGGGCGCCTCCTACAATGAGCAGTTCTTC. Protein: CSVTGGASYNEQFF.

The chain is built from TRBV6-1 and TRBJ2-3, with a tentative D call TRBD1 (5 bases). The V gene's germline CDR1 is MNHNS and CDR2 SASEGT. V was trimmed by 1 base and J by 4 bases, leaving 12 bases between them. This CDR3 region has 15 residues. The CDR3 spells CASSEGVQVADTQYF. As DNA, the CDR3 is TGTGCCAGCAGTGAAGGGGTACAGGTGGCAGATACGCAGTATTTT.

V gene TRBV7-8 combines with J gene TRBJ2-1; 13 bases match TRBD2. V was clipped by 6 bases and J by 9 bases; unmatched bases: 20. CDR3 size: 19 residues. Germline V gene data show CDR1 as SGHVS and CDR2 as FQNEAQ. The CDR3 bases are TGTGCCAGCAGGGGGGGAGCCGGGCCCGGACTAGCGGGAGTAGTTGAGCAGTTCTTC. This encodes CASRGGAGPGLAGVVEQFF.

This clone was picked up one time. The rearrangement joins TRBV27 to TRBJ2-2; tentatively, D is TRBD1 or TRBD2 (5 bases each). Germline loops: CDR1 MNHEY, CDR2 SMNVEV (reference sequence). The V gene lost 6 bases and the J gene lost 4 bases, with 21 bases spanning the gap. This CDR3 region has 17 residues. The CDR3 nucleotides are TGTGCCAGCAGGGACAAGGAGGCGAGGTTTTTCACCGGGGAGCTGTTTTTT. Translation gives CASRDKEARFFTGELFF.

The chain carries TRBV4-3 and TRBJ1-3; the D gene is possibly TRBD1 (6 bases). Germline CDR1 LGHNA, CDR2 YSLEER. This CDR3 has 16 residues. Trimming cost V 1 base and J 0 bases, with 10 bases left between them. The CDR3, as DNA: TGCGCCAGCAGCCAAGTCGCAGGGGACTCTGGAAACACCATATATTTT. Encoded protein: CASSQVAGDSGNTIYF.

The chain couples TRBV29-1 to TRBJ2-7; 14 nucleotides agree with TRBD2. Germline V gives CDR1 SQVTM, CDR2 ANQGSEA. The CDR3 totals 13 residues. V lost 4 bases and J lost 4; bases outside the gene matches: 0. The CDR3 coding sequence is TGCAGCGTTGGGACTAGCGGGAGGTACGAGCAGTACTTC. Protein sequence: CSVGTSGRYEQYF.

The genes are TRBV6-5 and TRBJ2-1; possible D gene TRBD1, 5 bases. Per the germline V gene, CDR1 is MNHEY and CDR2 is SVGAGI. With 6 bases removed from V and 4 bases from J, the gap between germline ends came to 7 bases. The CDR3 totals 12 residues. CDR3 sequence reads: CASRDRYNEQFF. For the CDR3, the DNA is TGTGCCAGCAGAGACAGATACAATGAGCAGTTCTTC.

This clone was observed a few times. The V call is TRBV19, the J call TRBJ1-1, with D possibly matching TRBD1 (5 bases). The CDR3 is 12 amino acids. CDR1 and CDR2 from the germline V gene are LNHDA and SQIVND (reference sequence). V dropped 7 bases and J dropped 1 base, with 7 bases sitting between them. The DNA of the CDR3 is TGTGCCAGTACTGGACAGAACACTGAAGCTTTCTTT. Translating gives CASTGQNTEAFF.

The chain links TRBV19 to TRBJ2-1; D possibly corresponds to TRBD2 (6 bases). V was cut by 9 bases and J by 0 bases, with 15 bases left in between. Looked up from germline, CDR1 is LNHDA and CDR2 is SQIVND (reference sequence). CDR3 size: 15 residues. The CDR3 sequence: CASNSVGGSYNEQFF. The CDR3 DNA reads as TGTGCCAGCAACTCGGTGGGGGGCTCCTACAATGAGCAGTTCTTC.

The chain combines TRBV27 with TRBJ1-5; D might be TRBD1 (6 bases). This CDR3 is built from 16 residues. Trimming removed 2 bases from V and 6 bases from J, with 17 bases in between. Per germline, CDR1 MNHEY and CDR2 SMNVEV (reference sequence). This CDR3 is CASSLGAGEFSQPQHF. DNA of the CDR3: TGTGCCAGCAGTTTAGGGGCAGGGGAATTTAGTCAGCCCCAGCATTTT.

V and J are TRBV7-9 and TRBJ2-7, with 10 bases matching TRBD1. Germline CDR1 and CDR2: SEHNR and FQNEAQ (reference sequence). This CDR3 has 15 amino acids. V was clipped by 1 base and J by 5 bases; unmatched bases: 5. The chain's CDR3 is CASSLVMGQGNEQYF. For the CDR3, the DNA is TGTGCCAGCAGCTTAGTGATGGGACAGGGGAACGAGCAGTACTTC. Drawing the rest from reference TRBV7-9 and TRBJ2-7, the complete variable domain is DTGVSQNPRHKITKRGQNVTFRCDPISEHNRLYWYRQTLGQGPEFLTYFQNEAQLEKSRLLSDRFSAERPKGSFSTLEIQRTEQGDSAMYLCASSLVMGQGNEQYFGPGTRLTVT.

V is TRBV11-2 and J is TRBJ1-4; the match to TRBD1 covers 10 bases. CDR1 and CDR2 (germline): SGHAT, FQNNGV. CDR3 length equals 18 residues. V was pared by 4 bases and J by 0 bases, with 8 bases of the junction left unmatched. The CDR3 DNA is TGTGCCAGCAGCTCCTCCGGGACAGGGGTAACAACTAATGAAAAACTGTTTTTT. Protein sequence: CASSSSGTGVTTNEKLFF.

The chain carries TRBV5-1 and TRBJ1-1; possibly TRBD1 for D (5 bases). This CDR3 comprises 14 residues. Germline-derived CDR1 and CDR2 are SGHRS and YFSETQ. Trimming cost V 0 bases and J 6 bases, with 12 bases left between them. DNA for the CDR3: TGCGCCAGCAGCTTGGTAGGAGGGGACCCTGAAGCTTTCTTT. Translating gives CASSLVGGDPEAFF. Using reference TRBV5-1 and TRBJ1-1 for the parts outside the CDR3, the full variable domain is KAGVTQTPRYLIKTRGQQVTLSCSPISGHRSVSWYQQTPGQGLQFLFEYFSETQRNKGNFPGRFSGRQFSNSRSEMNVSTLELGDSALYLCASSLVGGDPEAFFGQGTRLTVV.

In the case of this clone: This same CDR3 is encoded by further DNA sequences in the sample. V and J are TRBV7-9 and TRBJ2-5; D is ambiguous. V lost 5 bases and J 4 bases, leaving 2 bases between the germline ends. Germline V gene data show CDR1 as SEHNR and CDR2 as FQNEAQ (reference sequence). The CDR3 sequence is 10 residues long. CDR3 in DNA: TGTGCCAGCAGCCTAGAGACCCAGTACTTC. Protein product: CASSLETQYF.

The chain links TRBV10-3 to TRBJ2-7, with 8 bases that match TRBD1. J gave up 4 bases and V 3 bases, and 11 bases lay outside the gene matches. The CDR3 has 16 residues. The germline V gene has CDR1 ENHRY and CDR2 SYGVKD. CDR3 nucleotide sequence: TGTGCCATCAGTGATAATCGGGACAGGACTTTTTACGAGCAGTACTTC. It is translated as CAISDNRDRTFYEQYF.

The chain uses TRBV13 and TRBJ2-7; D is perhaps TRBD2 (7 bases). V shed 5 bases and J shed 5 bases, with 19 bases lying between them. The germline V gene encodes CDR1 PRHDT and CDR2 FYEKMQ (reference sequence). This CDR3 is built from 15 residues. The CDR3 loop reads CASSLGGAVGHEQYF. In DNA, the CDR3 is TGTGCCAGCAGCCTTGGGGGGGCGGTAGGACACGAGCAGTACTTC.

The DNA of the CDR3 is TGTGCCAGCAGCCCACTTACTAGCGACTACGAGCAGTACTTC. This encodes CASSPLTSDYEQYF. J is TRBJ2-7 and V is TRBV14; 7 bases fit TRBD2. Germline lookup yields CDR1 SGHDN and CDR2 FVKESK. The CDR3 runs 14 residues. J lost 3 bases, V lost 4 bases, and 6 bases had no gene match.

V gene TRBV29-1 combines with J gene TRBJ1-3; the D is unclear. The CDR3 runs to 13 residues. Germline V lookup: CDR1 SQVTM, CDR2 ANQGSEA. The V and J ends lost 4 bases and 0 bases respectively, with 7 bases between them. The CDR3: CSVVTPSGNTIYF. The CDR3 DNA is TGCAGCGTTGTTACTCCCTCTGGAAACACCATATATTTT.

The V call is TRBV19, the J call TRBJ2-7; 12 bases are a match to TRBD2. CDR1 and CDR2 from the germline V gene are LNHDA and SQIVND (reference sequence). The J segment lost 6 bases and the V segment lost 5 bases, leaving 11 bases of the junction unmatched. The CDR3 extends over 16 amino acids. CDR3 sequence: CASSGHLAGGPSEQYF. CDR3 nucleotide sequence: TGTGCCAGTAGTGGCCACCTAGCGGGAGGGCCAAGCGAGCAGTACTTC. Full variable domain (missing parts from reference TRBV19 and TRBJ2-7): DGGITQSPKYLFRKEGQNVTLSCEQNLNHDAMYWYRQDPGQGLRLIYYSQIVNDFQKGDIAEGYSVSREKKESFPLTVTSAQKNPTAFYLCASSGHLAGGPSEQYFGPGTRLTVT.

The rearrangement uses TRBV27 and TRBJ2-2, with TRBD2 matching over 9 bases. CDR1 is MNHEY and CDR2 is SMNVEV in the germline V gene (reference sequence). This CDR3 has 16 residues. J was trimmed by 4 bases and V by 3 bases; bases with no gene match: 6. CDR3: CASSLGLAGFTGELFF. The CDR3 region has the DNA TGTGCCAGCAGTTTGGGCCTAGCGGGATTCACCGGGGAGCTGTTTTTT.

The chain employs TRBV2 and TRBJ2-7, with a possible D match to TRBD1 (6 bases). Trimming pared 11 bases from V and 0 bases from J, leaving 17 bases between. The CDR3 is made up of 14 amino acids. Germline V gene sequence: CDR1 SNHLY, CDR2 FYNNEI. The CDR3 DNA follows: TGTGCCGGAATCTCCCGGGACAACTCCTACGAGCAGTACTTC. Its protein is CAGISRDNSYEQYF. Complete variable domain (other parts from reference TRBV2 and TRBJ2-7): EPEVTQTPSHQVTQMGQEVILRCVPISNHLYFYWYRQILGQKVEFLVSFYNNEISEKSEIFDDQFSVERPDGSNFTLKIRSTKLEDSAMYFCAGISRDNSYEQYFGPGTRLTVT.

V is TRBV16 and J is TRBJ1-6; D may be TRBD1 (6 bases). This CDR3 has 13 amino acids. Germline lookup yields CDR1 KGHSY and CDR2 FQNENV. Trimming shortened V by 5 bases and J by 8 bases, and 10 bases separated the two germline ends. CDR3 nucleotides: TGTGCCAGCAGCGGGGGGGCCGATTCACCCCTCCACTTT. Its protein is CASSGGADSPLHF.